One sample yielded the 23 T cell receptor beta chains listed below, sequenced in a study of vaccination and CD4 T cells after COVID-19. At the Johns Hopkins FTIC core, DNA taken from cultured CD4+ T cells was sequenced by way of the Oncomine TCR Beta short-read assay. MiXCR, applied by TCRdb to the PCR reads, yields one record per CDR3 protein. In the table there are about 13,000 distinct CDR3 sequences, 60% to 70% of which are singletons. Their specific antigens are unknown. Stated treatment: approximately 11-day PBMC culture with coronavirus spike peptide pools or control peptides (ViraFEST assay). The sample was CD4+ T cells from blood, cultured in vitro. The receptors originated from a human donor who had recovered from COVID-19.

V is TRBV6-5 and J is TRBJ1-2; perhaps TRBD1 as D (5 bases). Trimming removed 3 bases at V and 4 bases at J, with 15 bases between. This CDR3 spans 15 amino acids. The germline CDR1 and CDR2 sequences are MNHEY and SVGAGI. The chain's CDR3 is CASSYYRGGTYGYTF. In nucleotides, the CDR3 is TGTGCCAGCAGTTATTATCGGGGGGGGACCTATGGCTACACCTTC.

This clonotype showed up just once. Written as DNA, the CDR3 is TGTGCCAGCAGCTCAGGGGCTTCTAAGACCCAGTACTTC. This gives the protein CASSSGASKTQYF. V gene TRBV11-2 combines with J gene TRBJ2-5; TRBD1 might be the D (6 bases). Deletions cut 4 bases from V and 6 bases from J, with 12 bases between. Germline CDR1 and CDR2: SGHAT and FQNNGV. CDR3 length equals 13 residues.

This chain uses TRBV20-1 with TRBJ2-3; TRBD2 agrees at 8 bases. The V and J ends lost 5 bases and 1 base, in that order; junction bases with no gene match: 11. Germline V gives CDR1 DFQATT, CDR2 SNEGSKA (reference sequence). This CDR3 is 16 amino acids long. This CDR3 is CSAEPRSGGRTDTQYF. The CDR3 DNA reads as TGCAGTGCTGAGCCAAGGAGCGGGGGTCGCACAGATACGCAGTATTTT.

This clonotype turned up a few times. V gene TRBV7-9 combines with J gene TRBJ1-2; no firm D call. The CDR3 is 16 amino acids. Germline loops: CDR1 SEHNR, CDR2 FQNEAQ (reference sequence). Trimming removed 0 bases at V and 4 bases at J, with 15 bases between. The CDR3 DNA follows: TGTGCCAGCAGCTTAGCGCTAGGGAACAAGGGCTATGGCTACACCTTC. This codes for CASSLALGNKGYGYTF.

This rearrangement joins TRBV20-1 to TRBJ2-3; TRBD1 agrees at 7 bases. The length of the CDR3 is 14 residues. The V gene's germline CDR1 is DFQATT and CDR2 SNEGSKA (reference sequence). The DNA of the CDR3 is TGCAGCGTCTTGCCCGACAGGGCATACGATACGCAGTATTTT. Its translation is CSVLPDRAYDTQYF.

This clonotype was found a few times. The gene calls are TRBV6-5 and TRBJ1-6; 8 bases are a match to TRBD1. V shed 0 bases and J 6 bases; nucleotides not matched to a gene: 4. CDR1 is MNHEY and CDR2 is SVGAGI in the germline V gene. The CDR3 sequence is 16 residues long. The CDR3 DNA reads as TGTGCCAGCAGTTACTCGACAGGGGAGGTTAATTCACCCCTCCACTTT. Translation: CASSYSTGEVNSPLHF.

J is TRBJ2-7 and V is TRBV6-2 or TRBV6-3; D may be TRBD1 or TRBD2 (5 bases each). Trimming removed 0 bases at V and 5 bases at J, with 11 bases between. Looked up from germline, CDR1 is MNHEY and CDR2 is SVGEGT. The CDR3 extends over 14 amino acids. The CDR3, as DNA: TGTGCCAGCAGTTACTCCCGGGGACGCGACGAGCAGTACTTC. Its protein is CASSYSRGRDEQYF.

The CDR3 spells CASGTSGHTDTQYF. In nucleotides, the CDR3 is TGTGCCAGCGGGACTAGCGGCCACACAGATACGCAGTATTTT. The chain combines TRBV11-2 with TRBJ2-3; 11 nucleotides line up with TRBD2. The V gene's germline CDR1 is SGHAT and CDR2 FQNNGV. This CDR3 has 14 residues. The junction had 3 bases not matched to a gene; V was cut back by 8 bases and J by 2 bases.

This chain joins TRBV7-2 and TRBJ2-7; 11 nucleotides line up with TRBD2. The CDR3 sequence is 17 residues long. Germline V gene lookup returns CDR1 SGHTA and CDR2 FQGNSA. V trimming: 0 bases; J trimming: 0 bases; junction bases outside the gene matches: 4. The CDR3: CASSLAGTSGLSYEQYF. CDR3 DNA sequence: TGTGCCAGCAGCTTAGCGGGGACTAGCGGTCTCTCCTACGAGCAGTACTTC.

Notes on this clonotype: A much more abundant neighbour one base away suggests this may be a read error. V is TRBV20-1 and J is TRBJ2-3, with 7 bases matching TRBD2. CDR1 and CDR2 from the germline V gene are DFQATT and SNEGSKA (reference sequence). CDR3 length equals 13 residues. CDR3 DNA sequence: TGCGGTCCCCTAGCGGAAGGGGCAGATACGCAGTATTTT. The encoded protein is CGPLAEGADTQYF.

V usage is TRBV6-1 and J usage is TRBJ1-2, with D possibly TRBD1 on 6 matching bases. The V end lost 5 bases, the J end lost 8 bases, and 15 bases lay between the germline ends. Germline V gives CDR1 MNHNS, CDR2 SASEGT. This CDR3 region has 13 residues. Here the CDR3 DNA reads TGTGCCAGCAGTAAACCTCAGGGGAGCGGCTACACCTTC. This sequence encodes CASSKPQGSGYTF.

This clonotype was recorded a few times. This CDR3 reads CASSIRGPEAFF. CDR3 nucleotide sequence: TGTGCCAGCAGCATAAGGGGGCCTGAAGCTTTCTTT. The J gene is TRBJ1-1, the V gene TRBV7-9; 7 nucleotides match TRBD1. Germline CDR1 reads SEHNR; CDR2 reads FQNEAQ (reference sequence). With 5 bases clipped from V and 6 bases from J, the junction kept 3 bases outside the gene matches. CDR3 length: 12 amino acids.

The chain couples TRBV11-2 to TRBJ2-3, with a tentative D call TRBD2 (7 bases). Trimming removed 5 bases from V and 5 bases from J, with 20 bases in between. CDR1 is SGHAT and CDR2 is FQNNGV in the germline V gene. This CDR3 region has 16 residues. CDR3 DNA sequence: TGTGCCAGCAGCGACGTCGGGGGGCGGCTAGTAGATACGCAGTATTTT. As protein: CASSDVGGRLVDTQYF.

The chain joins TRBV4-2 to TRBJ2-2; perhaps TRBD1 as D (5 bases). The V end lost 0 bases, the J end lost 9 bases, and 8 bases lay between the germline ends. Per germline, CDR1 LGHNA and CDR2 YNFKEQ. The CDR3 runs 13 residues. The CDR3 here is CASSQDKGRELFF. The CDR3, as DNA: TGTGCCAGCAGCCAAGATAAGGGGCGGGAGCTGTTTTTT.

The rearrangement links TRBV6-1 to TRBJ1-5; TRBD1 might be the D (5 bases). Trimming removed 5 bases at V and 4 bases at J, with 15 bases between. This CDR3 has 15 residues. Germline CDR1 is MNHNS and CDR2 is SASEGT. The CDR3 bases are TGTGCCAGCAGTCCAGGGACGGAGTCGAATCAGCCCCAGCATTTT. Translated, it gives CASSPGTESNQPQHF.

This clonotype has more than one count but fewer than ten. The chain uses TRBV15 and TRBJ2-7; 11 nucleotides line up with TRBD1. The CDR3 sequence is 15 residues long. The germline V gene encodes CDR1 LNHNV and CDR2 YYDKDF (reference sequence). Unmatched junction bases numbered 8, after V lost 5 bases and J lost 5 bases. CDR3 sequence: CATSRPGQGADEQYF. In nucleotides, the CDR3 is TGTGCCACCAGCCGCCCCGGACAGGGGGCAGACGAGCAGTACTTC.

In DNA, the CDR3 is TGCAGTGCTAGTCAGGGGGACTCCTACGAGCAGTACTTC. As protein: CSASQGDSYEQYF. The chain is built from TRBV20-1 and TRBJ2-7, with 7 nucleotides matching TRBD1. The CDR3 has 13 residues. Trimming took 3 bases from V and 0 from J; bases not matched to a gene: 2. Germline-derived CDR1 and CDR2 are DFQATT and SNEGSKA (reference sequence).

The chain recombines TRBV6-5 with TRBJ2-7, with D possibly TRBD1 on 5 matching bases. V shed 3 bases and J shed 4 bases, with 13 bases lying between them. This CDR3 contains 14 residues. Germline loops: CDR1 MNHEY, CDR2 SVGAGI. Written as DNA, the CDR3 is TGTGCCAGCAGTTATAGGGGAATAGAGTACGAGCAGTACTTC. Translated: CASSYRGIEYEQYF.

V usage is TRBV20-1 and J usage is TRBJ1-1; unclear D gene. The CDR3 is 13 residues long. V lost 5 bases, J lost 6 bases, and 16 bases lay in between. Looked up from germline, CDR1 is DFQATT and CDR2 is SNEGSKA (reference sequence). CDR3 bases: TGCAGTGCTCGATCTACAGCCGGCCCTGAAGCTTTCTTT. Its translation: CSARSTAGPEAFF.

A single count supports this clonotype. V is TRBV4-2 and J is TRBJ1-2; no definite D call. The CDR3 covers 12 residues. Trimming left V 1 base short and J 2 bases short, with 2 bases between. Germline CDR1 reads LGHNA; CDR2 reads YNFKEQ. DNA of the CDR3: TGTGCCAGCAGCCAAGCAAACTATGGCTACACCTTC. This encodes CASSQANYGYTF.

The chain recombines TRBV11-3 with TRBJ2-3; 9 bases line up with TRBD1. CDR3 length: 17 amino acids. V lost 0 bases, J lost 4 bases, and 8 bases stayed unmatched. Germline CDR1 reads SGHNT; CDR2 reads YENEEA. The CDR3 region is CASSLDPHRGRSDTQYF. As DNA, the CDR3 is TGTGCCAGCAGCTTAGATCCCCACAGGGGGCGGTCAGATACGCAGTATTTT.

This clonotype was seen only a few times. The CDR3 nucleotides read TGTGCCAGCAGTTTAAGCGGACGAGAGACCGGGGAGCTGTTTTTT. It specifies CASSLSGRETGELFF. The rearrangement links TRBV12-3 or TRBV12-4 to TRBJ2-2; TRBD2 is a possible D gene (5 bases). The CDR3 runs to 15 residues. V lost 2 bases and J 5 bases, leaving 12 bases between the germline ends.

This clonotype occurred a few times. The CDR3 here is CASSLALATNYEQYF. DNA of the CDR3: TGTGCCAGCAGCTTAGCACTAGCGACCAACTACGAGCAGTACTTC. This chain uses TRBV7-2 with TRBJ2-7, with 7 bases matching TRBD2. The CDR3 sequence is 15 residues long. Trimming at V came to 0 bases and at J to 3 bases, leaving 5 bases not matched to a gene. Germline assignment: CDR1 SGHTA and CDR2 FQGNSA.